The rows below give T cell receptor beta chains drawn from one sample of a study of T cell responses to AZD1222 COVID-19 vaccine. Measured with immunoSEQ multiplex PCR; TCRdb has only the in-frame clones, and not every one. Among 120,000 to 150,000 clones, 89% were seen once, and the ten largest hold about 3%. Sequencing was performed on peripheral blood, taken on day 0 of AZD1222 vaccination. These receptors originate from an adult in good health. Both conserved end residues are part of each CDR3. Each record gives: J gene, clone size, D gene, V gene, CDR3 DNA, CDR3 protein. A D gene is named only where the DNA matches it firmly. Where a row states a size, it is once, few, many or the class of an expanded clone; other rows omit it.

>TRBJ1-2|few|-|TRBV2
TGTGCCAGCAGTGAATTAGGGTCGGTGACTACTAACTATGGCTACACCTTC
CASSELGSVTTNYGYTF
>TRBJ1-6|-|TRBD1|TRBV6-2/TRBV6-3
TGTGCCAGCAGTTACGGAGGGACAGGGGATTCACCCCTCCACTTT
CASSYGGTGDSPLHF
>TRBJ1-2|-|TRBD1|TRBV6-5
TGTGCCAGCACCCAAATGGGAGGGGGCGGCTATGGCTACACCTTC
CASTQMGGGGYGYTF
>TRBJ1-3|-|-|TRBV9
TGTGCCAGCAGCGCGGCGGGGATTGGAAACACAATATATTTT
CASSAAGIGNTIYF
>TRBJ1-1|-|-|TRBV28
TGTGCCAGCAGTCCACGTCGCACTGAAGCTTTCTTT
CASSPRRTEAFF
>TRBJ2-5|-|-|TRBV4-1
TGCGCCAGCAGCCAAGTCGACGTCCCAGGGGAGACCCAGTACTTC
CASSQVDVPGETQYF
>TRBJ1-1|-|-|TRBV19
TGTGCCAGTAACGATGGGGGGGGGAACACTGAAGCTTTCTTT
CASNDGGGNTEAFF
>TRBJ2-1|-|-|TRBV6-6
TGTGCCAGCAGAGACACCCGCTCCTACAATGAGCAGTTCTTC
CASRDTRSYNEQFF
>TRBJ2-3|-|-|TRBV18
TGTGCCAGCTCACCATTTCTAGATACGCAGTATTTT
CASSPFLDTQYF
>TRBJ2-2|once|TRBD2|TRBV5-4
TGTGCCAGCAGCTTTCTATACATAGCGGGAGTATCCGGGGAGCTGTTTTTT
CASSFLYIAGVSGELFF
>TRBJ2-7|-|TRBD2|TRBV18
TGTGCCAGCTCGCCAATACCTCAGGGACAGCTTATGCGACTAGCGGCCTCCTACGAGCAGTACTTC
CASSPIPQGQLMRLAASYEQYF
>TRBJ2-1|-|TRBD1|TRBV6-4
TGTGCCAGCAGTGATGGGACAGGGGGCAATGAGCAGTTCTTC
CASSDGTGGNEQFF
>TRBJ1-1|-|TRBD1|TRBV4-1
TGCGCCAGCAGTCCGGACAGGACGAACACTGAAGCTTTCTTT
CASSPDRTNTEAFF
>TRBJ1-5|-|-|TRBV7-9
TGTGCCAGCAGCTCGGTGGGGGATCAGCCCCAGCATTTT
CASSSVGDQPQHF
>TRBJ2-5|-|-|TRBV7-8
TGTGCCAGCAGCTTAGCCGGGACCCACAGGCTCGAGACCCAGTACTTC
CASSLAGTHRLETQYF